This T cell receptor beta chain was captured in a study of blood T cell repertoires in COVID-19 (dated by TCRdb to between 2020 and 2021). Regarding the complete study: Samples from collaborators originated in the United States, Italy and Spain and spanned both the acute and convalescent phases of COVID-19. Where available, HLA class I and class II types were taken from metadata supplied by the sample provider and were not determined by assay-based typing. Samples came from the ongoing ImmuneRACE study (first 160 participants) plus 1,254 subjects from 6 global collaborators. Subjects who had been exposed to COVID-19, were actively infected with it, or had recovered from it provided the deeply sampled blood TCRbeta repertoires that made up the dataset. The prospective study material was composed of cDNA or gDNA derived from T cells, B-cell-depleted T cells, or PBMCs. The repertoires were released in a freely available public database intended as a resource for research on the immune response to SARS-CoV-2. Nearly every sample came with metadata listing a de-identified subject ID, COVID-19 status, age in years and sex.

What the work shows at the level of the full study, not this receptor alone: The amount of clinical and demographic metadata varied by source and participant and was provided uncurated.

In the prospective study, participants were roughly 18 to 100 years old, resided in approximately 22 geographic areas of the United States, and were enrolled through a virtual design. Cohort assignment in the prospective study relied on participant-reported clinical history from a screening survey and a study questionnaire. ImmuneRACE Cohort 3 recovered participants were defined by two consecutive negative NP/OP PCR tests, healthcare professional clearance, or symptom resolution. Mobile phlebotomists in the prospective study collected whole blood, serum and a nasopharyngeal or oropharyngeal swab from every participant. Additional blood draws and questionnaires over an approximately two-month period could optionally be provided by prospective study participants. Prospective study blood samples were shipped either frozen or at room temperature before DNA extraction. TCRbeta CDR3 regions were amplified from genomic DNA using the immunoSEQ Assay, a bias-controlled multiplex PCR. In the source study's methods: The number of nucleated cells in each sample was estimated from the amplification of reference gene primers within the assay. To quantify the absolute abundance of each unique TCRbeta CDR3 rearrangement, sequence reads were collapsed and filtered. For each sample, productive Simpson clonality was calculated as the square root of Simpson's diversity index across productive rearrangements. What TCRdb holds here is the immuneACCESS table cut down to in-frame rearrangements. Part of the clones is not present; checked against another copy, under half of the missing clones reflect an unresolved V gene, and the others are unexplained. D and trimming were read from the DNA, whereas the V and J calls and clone size are those reported in that table. Across this sample there are under 250,000 clones, with under 90% seen only once. Of the sample, 3% to 3.5% falls within the top ten clones.

Based on the germline V gene, the CDR1 and CDR2 sequences are SGHTA and FQGNSA. Deletion took 5 bases off V and 1 base off J, with a span of 14 bases between the germline ends. Spanning cysteine to phenylalanine, the CDR3 consists of 15 amino acids. This entry keeps only the CDR3 DNA: 45 bases, framed from base 1. On this clone itself: Its antigen has not been determined. Base qualities are missing; no much larger clone stands one base away.

The chain links TRBV7-2 with TRBJ1-1; tentative D gene TRBD1, with 5 bases matching. The sample was PBMCs or T cells enriched from blood (not recorded which). This receptor was identified in an older woman who had recovered from COVID-19. The nucleotides read TGTGCCAGCAGCGACCCGGGTCAGGGGAACACTGAAGCTTTCTTT. Translation gives CASSDPGQGNTEAFF.